Listed below are T cell receptor beta chains from one sample, sequenced in a study of beta chain features in type 1 diabetes. The repertoire was sequenced with immunoSEQ multiplex PCR; TCRdb's copy has only in-frame clones and lacks some. The sample comprises about 170,000 clones, approximately 8.1% of which are singletons, and approximately 0.54% rests with the top ten. Sequences were obtained from central memory CD4+ T cells from blood. These receptors all stem from a man between 18 and 29 years old with type 1 diabetes. The conserved cysteine and the conserved F or W are not part of the CDR3 here.

V gene	J gene	CDR3 protein
TRBV13	TRBJ2-7	ASSQEEYEQY
TRBV28	TRBJ1-2	ASSLGTGGYGYT
TRBV27	TRBJ2-7	ASSRQGAYEQY
TRBV5-8	TRBJ1-5	ASSLERDQPQH
TRBV7-2	TRBJ2-7	ASSRANPGSYEQY
TRBV2	TRBJ2-3	ASSVDTYTQY
TRBV28	TRBJ2-6	ASSFHGVGANVLT
TRBV19	TRBJ2-2	ASSIRDRYAGELF
TRBV19	TRBJ2-4	ASSTRTGRGNIQY
TRBV10-1	TRBJ1-6	ASSDRTDSPLH
TRBV30	TRBJ1-2	AWSLAGTGVQGGYT
TRBV28	TRBJ1-2	ASSQGQGNYGYT
TRBV28	TRBJ2-5	ASNKGGVYQETQY